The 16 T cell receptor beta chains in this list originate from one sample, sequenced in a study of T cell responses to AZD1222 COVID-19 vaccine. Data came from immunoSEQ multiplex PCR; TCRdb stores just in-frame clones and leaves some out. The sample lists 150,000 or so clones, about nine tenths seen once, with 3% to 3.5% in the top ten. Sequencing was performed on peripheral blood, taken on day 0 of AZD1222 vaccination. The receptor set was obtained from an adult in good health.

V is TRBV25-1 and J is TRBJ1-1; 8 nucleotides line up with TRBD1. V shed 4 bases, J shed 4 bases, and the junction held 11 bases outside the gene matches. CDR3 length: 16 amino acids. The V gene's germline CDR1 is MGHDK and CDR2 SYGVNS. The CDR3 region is CASSATARTGSTEAFF. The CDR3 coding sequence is TGTGCCAGCAGTGCTACCGCCCGGACAGGGAGCACTGAAGCTTTCTTT.

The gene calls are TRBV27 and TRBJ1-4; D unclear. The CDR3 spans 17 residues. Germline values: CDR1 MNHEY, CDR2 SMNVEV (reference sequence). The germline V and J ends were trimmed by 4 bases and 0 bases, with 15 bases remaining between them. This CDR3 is CASSSGGRTTTNEKLFF. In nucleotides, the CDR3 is TGTGCCAGCAGTTCAGGCGGGCGGACGACAACTAATGAAAAACTGTTTTTT. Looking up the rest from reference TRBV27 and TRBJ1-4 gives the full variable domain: EAQVTQNPRYLITVTGKKLTVTCSQNMNHEYMSWYRQDPGLGLRQIYYSMNVEVTDKGDVPEGYKVSRKEKRNFPLILESPSPNQTSLYFCASSSGGRTTTNEKLFFGSGTQLSVL.

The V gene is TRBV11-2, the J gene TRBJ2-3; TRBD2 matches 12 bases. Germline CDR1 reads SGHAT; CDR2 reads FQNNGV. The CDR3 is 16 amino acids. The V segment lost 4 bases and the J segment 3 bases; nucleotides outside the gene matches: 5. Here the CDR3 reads CASSSRTSGVTDTQYF. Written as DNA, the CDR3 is TGTGCCAGCAGCTCTCGGACTAGCGGGGTTACAGATACGCAGTATTTT. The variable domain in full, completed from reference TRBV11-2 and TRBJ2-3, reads EAGVAQSPRYKIIEKRQSVAFWCNPISGHATLYWYQQILGQGPKLLIQFQNNGVVDDSQLPKDRFSAERLKGVDSTLKIQPAKLEDSAVYLCASSSRTSGVTDTQYFGPGTRLTVL.

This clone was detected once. CDR3 in amino acids: CASSQESSGGSYEQYF. The CDR3 nucleotides are TGTGCCAGCAGCCAAGAATCCAGCGGGGGGTCCTACGAGCAGTACTTC. The chain has TRBV14 and TRBJ2-7; 9 bases map to TRBD2. CDR1 and CDR2 from the germline V gene are SGHDN and FVKESK. J was trimmed by 1 base and V by 0 bases; bases with no gene match: 4. The CDR3 extends over 16 amino acids. The variable domain in full, completed from reference TRBV14 and TRBJ2-7, reads EAGVTQFPSHSVIEKGQTVTLRCDPISGHDNLYWYRRVMGKEIKFLLHFVKESKQDESGMPNNRFLAERTGGTYSTLKVQPAELEDSGVYFCASSQESSGGSYEQYFGPGTRLTVT.

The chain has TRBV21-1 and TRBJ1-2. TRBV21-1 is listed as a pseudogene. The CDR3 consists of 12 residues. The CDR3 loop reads CAIIRPNYGYTF. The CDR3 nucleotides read TGTGCCATTATAAGACCAAACTATGGCTACACCTTC.

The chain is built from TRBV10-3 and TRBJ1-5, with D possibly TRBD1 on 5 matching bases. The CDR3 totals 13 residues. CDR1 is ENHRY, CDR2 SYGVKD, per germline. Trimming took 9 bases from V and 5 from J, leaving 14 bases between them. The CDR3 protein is CAIRQTDDQPQHF. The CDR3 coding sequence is TGTGCCATTCGACAGACGGACGATCAGCCCCAGCATTTT.

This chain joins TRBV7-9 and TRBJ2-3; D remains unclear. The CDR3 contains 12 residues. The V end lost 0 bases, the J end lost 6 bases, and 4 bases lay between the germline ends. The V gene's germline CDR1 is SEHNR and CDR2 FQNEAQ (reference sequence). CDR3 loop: CASSLASDTQYF. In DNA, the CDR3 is TGTGCCAGCAGCTTAGCATCGGATACGCAGTATTTT.

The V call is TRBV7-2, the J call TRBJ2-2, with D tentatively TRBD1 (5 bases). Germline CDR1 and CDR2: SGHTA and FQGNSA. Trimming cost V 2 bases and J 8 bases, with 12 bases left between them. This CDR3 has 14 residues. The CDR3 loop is CASSLLVSGGELFF. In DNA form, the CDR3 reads TGTGCCAGCAGCTTACTTGTCTCAGGGGGGGAGCTGTTTTTT.

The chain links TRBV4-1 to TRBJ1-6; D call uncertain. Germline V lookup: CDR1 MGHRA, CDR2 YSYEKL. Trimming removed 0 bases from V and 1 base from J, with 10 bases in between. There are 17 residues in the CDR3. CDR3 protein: CASSQDRGTSYNSPLHF. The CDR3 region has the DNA TGCGCCAGCAGCCAAGATCGTGGTACGTCCTATAATTCACCCCTCCACTTT.

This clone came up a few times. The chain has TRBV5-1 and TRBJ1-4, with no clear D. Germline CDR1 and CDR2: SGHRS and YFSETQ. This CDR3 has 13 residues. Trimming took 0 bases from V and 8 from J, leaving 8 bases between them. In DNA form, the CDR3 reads TGCGCCAGCAGCTTGGTACCCGGCGAAAAACTGTTTTTT. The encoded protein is CASSLVPGEKLFF.

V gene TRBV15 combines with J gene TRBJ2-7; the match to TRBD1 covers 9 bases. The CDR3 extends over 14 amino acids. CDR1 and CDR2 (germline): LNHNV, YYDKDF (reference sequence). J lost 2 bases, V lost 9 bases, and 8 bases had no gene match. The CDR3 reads CATNPGQGTYEQYF. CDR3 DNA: TGTGCCACTAATCCGGGACAGGGAACCTACGAGCAGTACTTC.

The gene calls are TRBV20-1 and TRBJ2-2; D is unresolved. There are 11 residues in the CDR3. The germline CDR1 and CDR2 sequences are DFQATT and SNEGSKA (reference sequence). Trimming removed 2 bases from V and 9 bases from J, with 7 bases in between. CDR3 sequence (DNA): TGCAGTGCTAGATCTCTCCGGGAGCTGTTTTTT. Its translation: CSARSLRELFF.

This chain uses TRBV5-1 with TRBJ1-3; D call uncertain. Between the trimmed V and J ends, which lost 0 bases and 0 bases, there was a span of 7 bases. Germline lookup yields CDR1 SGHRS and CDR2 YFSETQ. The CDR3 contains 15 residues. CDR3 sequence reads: CASSLGGASGNTIYF. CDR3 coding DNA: TGCGCCAGCAGCTTGGGTGGAGCCTCTGGAAACACCATATATTTT.

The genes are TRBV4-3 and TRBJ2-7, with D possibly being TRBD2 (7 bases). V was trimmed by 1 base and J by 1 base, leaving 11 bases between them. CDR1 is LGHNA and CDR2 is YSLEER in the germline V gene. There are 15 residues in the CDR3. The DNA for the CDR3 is TGCGCCAGCAGCCAAGCGGGGGGCCTATCCTACGAGCAGTACTTC. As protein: CASSQAGGLSYEQYF.

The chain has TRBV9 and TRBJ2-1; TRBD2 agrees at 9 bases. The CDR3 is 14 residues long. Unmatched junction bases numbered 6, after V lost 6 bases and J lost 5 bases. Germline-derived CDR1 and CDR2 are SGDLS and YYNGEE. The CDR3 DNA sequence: TGTGCCAGCACGCGGGGGGGCCAAGACAATGAGCAGTTCTTC. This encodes CASTRGGQDNEQFF.

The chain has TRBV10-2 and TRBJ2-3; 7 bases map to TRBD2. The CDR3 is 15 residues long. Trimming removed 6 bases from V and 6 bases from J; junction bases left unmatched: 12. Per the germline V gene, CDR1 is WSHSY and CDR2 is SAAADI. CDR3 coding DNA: TGCGCCAGCAGCAGGCTAGCGGCCCCCTCCGATACGCAGTATTTT. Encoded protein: CASSRLAAPSDTQYF.